Sequencing of this TCR beta chain was carried out in a study of blood T cells in healthy people across ages. About the study: The template switching approach captured approximately one barcoded beta molecule for every two T cells.

Primed by a sample-barcoded 5' primer and a J-beta primer mix, a second PCR proceeded for about 6 to 11 cycles. MiXCR was run by TCRdb on the 5' RACE reads, yielding one entry per CDR3 protein. The sample lists about 1,400,000 distinct CDR3 sequences; approximately 42% were seen once. Regarding the study as a whole: With age, beta diversity per million T cells declined roughly linearly, significantly by 40.

CDR1 is SQVTM, CDR2 ANQGSEA, per germline. This CDR3 is built from 13 residues. Concerning this clonotype itself: Its specificity is not known. A single base separates this from a much larger clone, so it may be a read error.

The origin of this receptor is a young woman in good health. The chain has TRBV29-1 and TRBJ2-1; D call uncertain. The better agreement between TRBJ2-7 and the DNA end casts doubt on the J call. Sample: blood. The CDR3 DNA reads TGCAGCGTTGAAGATGGGGATTTGGACGGGCAGTACTTC. Translation gives CSVEDGDLDGQYF.